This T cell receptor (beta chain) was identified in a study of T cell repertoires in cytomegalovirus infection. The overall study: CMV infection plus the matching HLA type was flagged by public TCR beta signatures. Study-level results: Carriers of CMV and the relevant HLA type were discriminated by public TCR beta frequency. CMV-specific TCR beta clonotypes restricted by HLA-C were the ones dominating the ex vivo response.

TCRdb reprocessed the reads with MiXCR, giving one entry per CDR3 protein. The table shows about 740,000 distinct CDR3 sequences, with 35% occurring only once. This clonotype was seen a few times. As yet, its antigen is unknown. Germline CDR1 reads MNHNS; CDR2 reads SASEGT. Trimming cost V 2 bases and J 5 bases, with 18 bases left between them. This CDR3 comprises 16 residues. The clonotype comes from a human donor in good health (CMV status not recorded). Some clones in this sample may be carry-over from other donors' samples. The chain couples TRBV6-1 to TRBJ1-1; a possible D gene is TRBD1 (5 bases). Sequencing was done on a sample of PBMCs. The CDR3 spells CASSERGHATRTEAFF. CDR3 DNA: TGTGCCAGCAGTGAACGCGGACACGCGACGAGAACTGAAGCTTTCTTT.